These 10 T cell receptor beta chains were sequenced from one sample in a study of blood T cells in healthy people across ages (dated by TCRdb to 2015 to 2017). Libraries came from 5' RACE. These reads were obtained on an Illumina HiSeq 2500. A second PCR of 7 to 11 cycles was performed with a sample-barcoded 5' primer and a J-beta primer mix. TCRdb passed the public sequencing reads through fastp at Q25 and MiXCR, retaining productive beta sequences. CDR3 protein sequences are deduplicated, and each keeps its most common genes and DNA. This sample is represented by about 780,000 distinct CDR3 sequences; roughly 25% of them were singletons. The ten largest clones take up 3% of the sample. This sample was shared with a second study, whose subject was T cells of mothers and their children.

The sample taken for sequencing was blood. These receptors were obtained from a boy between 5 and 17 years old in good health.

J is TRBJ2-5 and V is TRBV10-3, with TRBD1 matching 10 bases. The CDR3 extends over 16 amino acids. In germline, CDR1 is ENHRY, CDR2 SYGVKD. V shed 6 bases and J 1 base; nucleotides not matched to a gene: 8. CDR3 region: CAISIRDRGFQETQYF. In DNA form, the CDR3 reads TGTGCCATCAGCATCCGGGACAGGGGATTCCAAGAGACCCAGTACTTC.

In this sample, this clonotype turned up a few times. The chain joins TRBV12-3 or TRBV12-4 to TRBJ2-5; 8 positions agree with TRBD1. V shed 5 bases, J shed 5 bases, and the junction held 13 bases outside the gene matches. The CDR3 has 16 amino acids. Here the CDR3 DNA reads TGTGCCAGCAGTATCGGACAGGGTTGGGATCAGGAGACCCAGTACTTC. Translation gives CASSIGQGWDQETQYF.

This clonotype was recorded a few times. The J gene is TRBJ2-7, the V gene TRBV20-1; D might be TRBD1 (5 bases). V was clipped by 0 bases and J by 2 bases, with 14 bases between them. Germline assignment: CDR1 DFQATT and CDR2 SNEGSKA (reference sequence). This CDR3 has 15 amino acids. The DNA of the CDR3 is TGCAGTGCTAGAGATAATACAGGCGACCCCTACGAGCAGTACTTC. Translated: CSARDNTGDPYEQYF.

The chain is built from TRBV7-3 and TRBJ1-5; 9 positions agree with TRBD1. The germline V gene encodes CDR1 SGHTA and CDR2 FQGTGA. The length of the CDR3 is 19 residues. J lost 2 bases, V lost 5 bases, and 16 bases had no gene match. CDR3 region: CASSPYRGLNLWGNQPQHF. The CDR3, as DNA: TGTGCCAGCAGCCCTTACAGGGGGCTCAACCTATGGGGCAATCAGCCCCAGCATTTT.

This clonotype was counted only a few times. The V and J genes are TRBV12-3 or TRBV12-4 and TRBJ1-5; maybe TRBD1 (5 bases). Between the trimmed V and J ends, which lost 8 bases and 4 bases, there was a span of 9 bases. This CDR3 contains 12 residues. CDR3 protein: CASSRVNQPQHF. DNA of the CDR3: TGTGCCAGCTCCAGGGTAAATCAGCCCCAGCATTTT.

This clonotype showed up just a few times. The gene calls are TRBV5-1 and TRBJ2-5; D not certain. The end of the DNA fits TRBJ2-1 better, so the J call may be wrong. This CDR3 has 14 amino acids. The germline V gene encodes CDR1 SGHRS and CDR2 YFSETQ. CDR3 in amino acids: CASSLRVEYNEQFF. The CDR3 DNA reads TGCGCCAGCAGCTTGCGAGTAGAATACAATGAGCAGTTCTTC.

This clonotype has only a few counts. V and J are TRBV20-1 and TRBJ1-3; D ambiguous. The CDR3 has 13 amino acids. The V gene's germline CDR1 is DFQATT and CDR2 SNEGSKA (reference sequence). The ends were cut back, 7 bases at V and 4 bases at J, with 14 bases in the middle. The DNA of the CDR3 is TGCAGTGTACGACCCCCCATGGGAAACACCATATATTTT. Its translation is CSVRPPMGNTIYF.

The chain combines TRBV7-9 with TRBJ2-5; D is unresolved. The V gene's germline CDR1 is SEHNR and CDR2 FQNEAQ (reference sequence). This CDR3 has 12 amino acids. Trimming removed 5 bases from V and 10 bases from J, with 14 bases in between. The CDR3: CASSHSRGDQYF. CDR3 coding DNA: TGTGCCAGCAGCCACAGTCGAGGTGACCAGTACTTC.

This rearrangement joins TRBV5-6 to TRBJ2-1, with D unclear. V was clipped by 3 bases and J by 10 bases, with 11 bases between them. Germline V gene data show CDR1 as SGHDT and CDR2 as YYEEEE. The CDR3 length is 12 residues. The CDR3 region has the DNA TGTGCCAGCAGCTACGACATGGGAGAGCAGTTCTTC. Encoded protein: CASSYDMGEQFF.

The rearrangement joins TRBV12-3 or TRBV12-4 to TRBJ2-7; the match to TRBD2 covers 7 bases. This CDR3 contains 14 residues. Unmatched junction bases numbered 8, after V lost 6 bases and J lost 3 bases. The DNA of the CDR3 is TGTGCCAGCAGCCCTCCTAGCGGCCACTACGAGCAGTACTTC. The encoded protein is CASSPPSGHYEQYF.